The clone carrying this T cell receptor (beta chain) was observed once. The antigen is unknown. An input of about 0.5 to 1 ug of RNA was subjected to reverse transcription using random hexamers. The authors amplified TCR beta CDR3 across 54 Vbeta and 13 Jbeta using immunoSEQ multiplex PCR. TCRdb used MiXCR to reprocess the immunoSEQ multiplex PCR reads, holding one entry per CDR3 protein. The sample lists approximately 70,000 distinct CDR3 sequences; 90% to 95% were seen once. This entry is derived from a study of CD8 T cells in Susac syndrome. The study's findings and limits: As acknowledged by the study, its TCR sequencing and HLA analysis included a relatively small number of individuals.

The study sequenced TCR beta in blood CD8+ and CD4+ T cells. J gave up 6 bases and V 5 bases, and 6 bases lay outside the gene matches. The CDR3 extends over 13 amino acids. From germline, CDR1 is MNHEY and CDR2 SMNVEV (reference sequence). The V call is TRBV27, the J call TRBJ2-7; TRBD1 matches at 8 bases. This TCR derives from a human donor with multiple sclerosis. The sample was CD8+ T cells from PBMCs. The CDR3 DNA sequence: TGTGCCAGCAGTCCAACAGGGGGACGCGAGCAGTACTTC. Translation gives CASSPTGGREQYF.